Included here is one T cell receptor (beta chain) sequence, with context. This entry belongs to a study of T cell responses to AZD1222 COVID-19 vaccine. The protocol was immunoSEQ multiplex PCR, while the TCRdb copy is restricted to in-frame clones and leaves out a portion. Of about 110,000 clones in the sample, over 85% were seen once. Germline values: CDR1 SEHNR, CDR2 FQNEAQ (reference sequence). This CDR3 contains 12 residues. Trimming took off 8 bases at V and 5 bases at J, with 13 bases between the two ends. The source was peripheral blood, collected on day 0 of MenACWY control vaccination. The sequence was obtained from an adult in good health. This chain links TRBV7-9 with TRBJ2-7; a possible D gene is TRBD1 (5 bases). The CDR3 bases are TGTGCCAGCCGGCAGGGCCGGGACGAGCAGTACTTC. This codes for CASRQGRDEQYF.